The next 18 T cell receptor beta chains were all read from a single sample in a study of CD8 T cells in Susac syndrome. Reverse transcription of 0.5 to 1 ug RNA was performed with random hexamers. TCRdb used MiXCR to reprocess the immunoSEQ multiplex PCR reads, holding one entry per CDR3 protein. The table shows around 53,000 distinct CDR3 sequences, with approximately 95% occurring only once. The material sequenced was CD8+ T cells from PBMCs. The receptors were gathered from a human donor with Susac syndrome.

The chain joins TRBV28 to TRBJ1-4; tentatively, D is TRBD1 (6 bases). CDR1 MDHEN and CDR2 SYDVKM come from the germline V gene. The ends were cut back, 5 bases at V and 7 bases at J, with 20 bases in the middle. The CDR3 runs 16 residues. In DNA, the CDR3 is TGTGCCAGCAGTGCGGGCGTAGGACAGAGCCTTGAAAAACTGTTTTTT. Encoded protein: CASSAGVGQSLEKLFF.

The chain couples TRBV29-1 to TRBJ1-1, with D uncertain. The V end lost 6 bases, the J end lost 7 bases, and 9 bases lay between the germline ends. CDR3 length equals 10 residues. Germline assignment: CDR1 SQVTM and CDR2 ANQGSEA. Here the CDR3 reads CSVTGYEAFF. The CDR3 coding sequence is TGCAGCGTGACGGGGTATGAAGCTTTCTTT.

As DNA, the CDR3 is TGCAGTGCTAGTACCAGGGAGACTTCACCCCTCCACTTT. Encoded protein: CSASTRETSPLHF. V and J are TRBV20-1 and TRBJ1-6; TRBD1 is a possible D gene (5 bases). This CDR3 has 13 residues. In germline, CDR1 is DFQATT, CDR2 SNEGSKA (reference sequence). V was clipped by 3 bases and J by 9 bases, with 12 bases between them.

Here the CDR3 reads CASAPSAVSNEQFF. The CDR3 nucleotides are TGTGCCAGTGCCCCGTCTGCGGTTAGCAATGAGCAGTTCTTC. V and J are TRBV19 and TRBJ2-1; unclear D gene. V was shortened by 8 bases and J by 6 bases, with 17 bases between the two germline ends. The CDR3 is 14 residues long. Germline V lookup: CDR1 LNHDA, CDR2 SQIVND (reference sequence).

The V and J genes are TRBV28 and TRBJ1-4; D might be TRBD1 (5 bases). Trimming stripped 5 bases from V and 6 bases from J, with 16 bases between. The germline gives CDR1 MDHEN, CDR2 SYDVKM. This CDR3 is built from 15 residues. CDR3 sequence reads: CASSPLWGPDEKLFF. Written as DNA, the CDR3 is TGTGCCAGCAGTCCCTTGTGGGGCCCCGATGAAAAACTGTTTTTT.

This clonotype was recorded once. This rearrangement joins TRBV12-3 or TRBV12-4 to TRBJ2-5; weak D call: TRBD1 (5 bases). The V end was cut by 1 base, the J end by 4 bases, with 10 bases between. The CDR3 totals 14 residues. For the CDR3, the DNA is TGTGCCAGCAGTTTAGAGGGCAGGGCAGAGACCCAGTACTTC. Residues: CASSLEGRAETQYF.

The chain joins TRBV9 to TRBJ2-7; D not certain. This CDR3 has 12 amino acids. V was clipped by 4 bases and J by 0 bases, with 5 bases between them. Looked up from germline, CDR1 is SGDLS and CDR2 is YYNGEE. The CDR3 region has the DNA TGTGCCAGCAGCACAAGCTCCTACGAGCAGTACTTC. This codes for CASSTSSYEQYF.

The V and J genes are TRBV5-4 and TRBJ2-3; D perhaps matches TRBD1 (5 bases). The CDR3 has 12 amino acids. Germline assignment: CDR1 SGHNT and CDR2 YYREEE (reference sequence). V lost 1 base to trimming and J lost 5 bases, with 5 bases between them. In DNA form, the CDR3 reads TGTGCCAGCAGCTTGAGGGGAGATACGCAGTATTTT. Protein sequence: CASSLRGDTQYF. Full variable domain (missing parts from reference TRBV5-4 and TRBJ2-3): ETGVTQSPTHLIKTRGQQVTLRCSSQSGHNTVSWYQQALGQGPQFIFQYYREEENGRGNFPPRFSGLQFPNYSSELNVNALELDDSALYLCASSLRGDTQYFGPGTRLTVL.

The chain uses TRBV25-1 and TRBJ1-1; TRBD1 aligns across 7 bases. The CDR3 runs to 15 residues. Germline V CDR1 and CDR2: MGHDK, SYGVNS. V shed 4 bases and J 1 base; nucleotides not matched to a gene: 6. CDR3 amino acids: CASSVSGTANTEAFF. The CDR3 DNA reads TGTGCCAGCAGTGTCAGCGGGACAGCGAACACTGAAGCTTTCTTT.

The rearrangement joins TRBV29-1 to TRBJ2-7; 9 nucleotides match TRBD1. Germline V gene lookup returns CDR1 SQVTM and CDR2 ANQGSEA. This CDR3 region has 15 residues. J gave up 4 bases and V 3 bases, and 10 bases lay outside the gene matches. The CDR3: CSVEFSGQGGYEQYF. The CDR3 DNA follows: TGCAGCGTTGAGTTCTCGGGACAGGGCGGATACGAGCAGTACTTC.

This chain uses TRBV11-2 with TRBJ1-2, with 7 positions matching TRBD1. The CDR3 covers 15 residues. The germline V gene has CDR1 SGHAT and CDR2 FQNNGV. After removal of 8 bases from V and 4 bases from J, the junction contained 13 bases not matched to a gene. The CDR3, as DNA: TGTGCCAGCCGCACGACAGGGAACCTCCGCTATGGCTACACCTTC. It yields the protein CASRTTGNLRYGYTF.

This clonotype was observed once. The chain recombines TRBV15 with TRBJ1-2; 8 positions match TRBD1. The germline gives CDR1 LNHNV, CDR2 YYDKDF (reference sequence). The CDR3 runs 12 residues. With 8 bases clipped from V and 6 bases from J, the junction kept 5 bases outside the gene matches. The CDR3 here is CATGTGADGYTF. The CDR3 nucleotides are TGTGCCACCGGGACAGGCGCGGATGGCTACACCTTC.

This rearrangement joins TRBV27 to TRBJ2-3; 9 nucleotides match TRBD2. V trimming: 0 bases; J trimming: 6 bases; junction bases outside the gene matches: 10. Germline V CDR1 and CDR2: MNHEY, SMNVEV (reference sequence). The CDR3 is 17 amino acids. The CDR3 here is CASSLSLSGSTYDTQYF. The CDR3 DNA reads TGTGCCAGCAGTTTATCACTTAGCGGGAGCACCTACGATACGCAGTATTTT.

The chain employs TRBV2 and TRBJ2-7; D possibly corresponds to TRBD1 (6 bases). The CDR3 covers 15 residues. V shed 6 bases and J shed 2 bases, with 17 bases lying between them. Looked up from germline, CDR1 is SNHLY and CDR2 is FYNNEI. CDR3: CASSPGTMNTYEQYF. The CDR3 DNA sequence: TGTGCCAGCAGCCCCGGGACAATGAACACCTACGAGCAGTACTTC.

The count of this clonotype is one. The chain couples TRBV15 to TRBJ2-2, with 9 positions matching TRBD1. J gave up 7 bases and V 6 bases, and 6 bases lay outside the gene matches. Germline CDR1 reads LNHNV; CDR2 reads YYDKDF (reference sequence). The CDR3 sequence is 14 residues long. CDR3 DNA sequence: TGTGCCACCAGAACGGGACAGGGCGGCGGGGAGCTGTTTTTT. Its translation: CATRTGQGGGELFF. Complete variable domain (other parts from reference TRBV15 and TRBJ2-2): DAMVIQNPRYQVTQFGKPVTLSCSQTLNHNVMYWYQQKSSQAPKLLFHYYDKDFNNEADTPDNFQSRRPNTSFCFLDIRSPGLGDTAMYLCATRTGQGGGELFFGEGSRLTVL.

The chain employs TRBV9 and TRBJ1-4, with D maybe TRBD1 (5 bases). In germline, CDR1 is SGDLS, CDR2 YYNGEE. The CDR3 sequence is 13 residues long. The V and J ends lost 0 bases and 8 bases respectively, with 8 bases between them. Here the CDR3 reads CASSVADSEKLFF. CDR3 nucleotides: TGTGCCAGCAGCGTAGCTGACAGCGAAAAACTGTTTTTT.

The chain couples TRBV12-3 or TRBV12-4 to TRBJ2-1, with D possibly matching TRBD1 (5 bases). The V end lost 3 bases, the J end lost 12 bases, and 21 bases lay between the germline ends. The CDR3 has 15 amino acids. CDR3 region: CASSLGQGGVEGQFF. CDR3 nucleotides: TGTGCCAGCAGTTTGGGGCAGGGTGGGGTCGAAGGGCAGTTCTTC.

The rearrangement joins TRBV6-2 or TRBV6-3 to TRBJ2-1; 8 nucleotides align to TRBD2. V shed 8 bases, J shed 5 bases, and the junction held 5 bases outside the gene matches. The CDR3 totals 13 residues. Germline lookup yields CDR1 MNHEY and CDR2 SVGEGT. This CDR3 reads CASGAGGDNEQFF. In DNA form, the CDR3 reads TGTGCCAGCGGGGCGGGGGGCGACAATGAGCAGTTCTTC.